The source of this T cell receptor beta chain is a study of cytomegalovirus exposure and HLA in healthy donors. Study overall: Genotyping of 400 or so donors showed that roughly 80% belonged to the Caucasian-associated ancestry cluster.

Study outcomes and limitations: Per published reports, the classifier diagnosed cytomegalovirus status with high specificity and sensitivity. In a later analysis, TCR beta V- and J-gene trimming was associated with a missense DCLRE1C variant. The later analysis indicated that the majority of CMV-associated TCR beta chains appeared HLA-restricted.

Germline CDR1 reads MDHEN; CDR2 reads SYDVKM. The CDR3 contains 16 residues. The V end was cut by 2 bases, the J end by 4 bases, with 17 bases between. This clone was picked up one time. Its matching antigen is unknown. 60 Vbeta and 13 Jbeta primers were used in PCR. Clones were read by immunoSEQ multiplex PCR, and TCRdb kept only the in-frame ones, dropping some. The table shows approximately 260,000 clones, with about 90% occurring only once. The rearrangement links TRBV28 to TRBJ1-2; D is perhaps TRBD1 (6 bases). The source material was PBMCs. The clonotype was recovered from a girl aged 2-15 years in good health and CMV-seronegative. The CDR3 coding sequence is TGTGCCAGCAGTTTAGGTGGGACAAGGAAACCCTATGGCTACACCTTC. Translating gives CASSLGGTRKPYGYTF.